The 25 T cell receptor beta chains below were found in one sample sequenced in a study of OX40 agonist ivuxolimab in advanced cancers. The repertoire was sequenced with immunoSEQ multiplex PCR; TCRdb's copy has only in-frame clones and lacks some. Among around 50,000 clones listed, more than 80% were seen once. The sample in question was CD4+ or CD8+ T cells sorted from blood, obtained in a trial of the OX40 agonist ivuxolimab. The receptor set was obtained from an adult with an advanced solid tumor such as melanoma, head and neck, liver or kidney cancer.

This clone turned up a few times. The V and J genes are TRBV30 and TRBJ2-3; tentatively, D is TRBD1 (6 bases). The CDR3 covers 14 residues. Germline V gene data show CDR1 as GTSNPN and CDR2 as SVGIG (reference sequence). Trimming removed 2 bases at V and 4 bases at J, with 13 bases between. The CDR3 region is CAWSLQGWSDTQYF. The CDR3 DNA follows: TGTGCCTGGAGTCTACAGGGTTGGTCAGATACGCAGTATTTT.

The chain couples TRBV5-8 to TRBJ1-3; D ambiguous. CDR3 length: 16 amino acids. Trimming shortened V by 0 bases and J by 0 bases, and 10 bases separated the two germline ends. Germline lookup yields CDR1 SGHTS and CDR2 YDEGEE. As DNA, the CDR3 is TGTGCCAGCAGCTTGGCCGTGGTCCGCTCTGGAAACACCATATATTTT. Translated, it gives CASSLAVVRSGNTIYF.

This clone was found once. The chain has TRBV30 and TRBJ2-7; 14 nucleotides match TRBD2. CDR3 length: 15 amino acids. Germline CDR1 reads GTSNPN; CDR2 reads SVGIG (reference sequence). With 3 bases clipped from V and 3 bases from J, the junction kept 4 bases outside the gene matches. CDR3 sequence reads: CAWSTGLAGVYEQYF. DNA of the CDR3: TGTGCCTGGAGCACGGGACTAGCGGGAGTCTACGAGCAGTACTTC.

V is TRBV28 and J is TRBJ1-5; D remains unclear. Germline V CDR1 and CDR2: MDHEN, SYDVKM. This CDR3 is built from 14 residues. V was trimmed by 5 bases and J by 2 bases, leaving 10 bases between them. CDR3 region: CASSPTTGNQPQHF. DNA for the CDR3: TGTGCCAGCAGTCCTACGACGGGCAATCAGCCCCAGCATTTT.

CDR3: CASSEVGDAGELFF. The CDR3 region has the DNA TGTGCCAGCAGTGAGGTTGGAGACGCCGGGGAGCTGTTTTTT. This chain links TRBV6-1 with TRBJ2-2; D gene ambiguous. CDR3 length: 14 residues. V lost 3 bases and J 6 bases, leaving 11 bases between the germline ends. CDR1 and CDR2 from the germline V gene are MNHNS and SASEGT.

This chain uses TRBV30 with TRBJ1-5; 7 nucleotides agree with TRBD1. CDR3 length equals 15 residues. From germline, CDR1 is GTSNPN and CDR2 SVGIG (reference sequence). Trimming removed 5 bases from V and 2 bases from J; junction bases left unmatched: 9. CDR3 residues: CAWQNRGGGNQPQHF. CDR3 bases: TGTGCCTGGCAAAACAGGGGTGGGGGCAATCAGCCCCAGCATTTT.

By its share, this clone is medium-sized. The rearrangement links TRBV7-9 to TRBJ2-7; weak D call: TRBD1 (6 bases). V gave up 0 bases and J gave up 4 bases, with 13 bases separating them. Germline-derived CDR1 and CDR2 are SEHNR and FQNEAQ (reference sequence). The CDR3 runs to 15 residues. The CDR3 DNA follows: TGTGCCAGCAGCTTAGCCAGGGGTCTTTCTTACGAGCAGTACTTC. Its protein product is CASSLARGLSYEQYF.

CDR3 sequence: CASSQSGSSTDTQYF. CDR3 sequence (DNA): TGTGCCAGCAGTCAAAGCGGGAGCAGCACAGATACGCAGTATTTT. This chain joins TRBV6-4 and TRBJ2-3, with 8 bases fitting TRBD2. The CDR3 loop spans 15 amino acids. After removal of 5 bases from V and 0 bases from J, the junction contained 4 bases not matched to a gene. CDR1 is MRHNA, CDR2 SNTAGT, per germline.

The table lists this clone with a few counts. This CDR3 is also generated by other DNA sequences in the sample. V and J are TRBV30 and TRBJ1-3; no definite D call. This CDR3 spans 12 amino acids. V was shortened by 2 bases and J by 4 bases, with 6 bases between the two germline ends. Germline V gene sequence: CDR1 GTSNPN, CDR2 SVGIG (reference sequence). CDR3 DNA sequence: TGTGCCTGGAGTCCCCCCGGAAACACCATATATTTT. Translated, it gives CAWSPPGNTIYF.

CDR3 sequence: CASSATSPTRTEAFF. CDR3 sequence (DNA): TGTGCCAGCAGTGCGACATCACCGACGAGAACTGAAGCTTTCTTT. The chain is built from TRBV2 and TRBJ1-1; no clear D. V lost 4 bases and J lost 5, with 17 bases in between. The V gene's germline CDR1 is SNHLY and CDR2 FYNNEI. This CDR3 has 15 amino acids.

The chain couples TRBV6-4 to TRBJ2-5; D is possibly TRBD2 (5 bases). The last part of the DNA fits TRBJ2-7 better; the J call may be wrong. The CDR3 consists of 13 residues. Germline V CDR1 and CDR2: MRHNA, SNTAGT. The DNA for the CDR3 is TGTGCCAGCAGCGAGGAGGCCGGTTACGAGCAGTACTTC. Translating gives CASSEEAGYEQYF.

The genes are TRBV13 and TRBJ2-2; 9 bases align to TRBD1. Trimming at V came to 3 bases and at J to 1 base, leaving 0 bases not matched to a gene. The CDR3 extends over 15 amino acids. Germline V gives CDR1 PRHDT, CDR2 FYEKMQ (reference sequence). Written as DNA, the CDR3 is TGTGCCAGCAGCTTGGACAGGGGGAACACCGGGGAGCTGTTTTTT. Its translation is CASSLDRGNTGELFF.

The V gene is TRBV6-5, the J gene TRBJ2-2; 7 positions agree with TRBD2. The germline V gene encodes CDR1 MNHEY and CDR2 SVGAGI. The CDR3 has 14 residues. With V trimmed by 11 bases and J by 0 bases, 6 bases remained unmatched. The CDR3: CASPGGTNTGELFF. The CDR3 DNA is TGTGCCTCCCCCGGGGGGACGAACACCGGGGAGCTGTTTTTT.

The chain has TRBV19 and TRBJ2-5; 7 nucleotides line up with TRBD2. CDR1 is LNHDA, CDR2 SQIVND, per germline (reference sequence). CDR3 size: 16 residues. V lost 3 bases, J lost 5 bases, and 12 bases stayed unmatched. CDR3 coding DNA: TGTGCCAGTAGTATGGGCGGGAGCCTCGGGGGGGAGACCCAGTACTTC. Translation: CASSMGGSLGGETQYF.

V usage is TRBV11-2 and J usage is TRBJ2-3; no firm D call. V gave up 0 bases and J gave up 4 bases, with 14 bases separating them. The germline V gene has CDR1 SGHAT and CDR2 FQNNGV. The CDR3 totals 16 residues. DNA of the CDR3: TGTGCCAGCAGCTTAGAAGGGCGAACCGGACCAGATACGCAGTATTTT. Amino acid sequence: CASSLEGRTGPDTQYF. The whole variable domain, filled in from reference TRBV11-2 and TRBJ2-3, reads EAGVAQSPRYKIIEKRQSVAFWCNPISGHATLYWYQQILGQGPKLLIQFQNNGVVDDSQLPKDRFSAERLKGVDSTLKIQPAKLEDSAVYLCASSLEGRTGPDTQYFGPGTRLTVL.

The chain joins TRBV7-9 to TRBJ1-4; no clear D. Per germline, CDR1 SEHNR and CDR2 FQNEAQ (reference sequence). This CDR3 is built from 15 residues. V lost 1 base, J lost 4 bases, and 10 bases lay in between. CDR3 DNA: TGTGCCAGCAGCTTAGGTCAGTGGAATAATGAAAAACTGTTTTTT. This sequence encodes CASSLGQWNNEKLFF.

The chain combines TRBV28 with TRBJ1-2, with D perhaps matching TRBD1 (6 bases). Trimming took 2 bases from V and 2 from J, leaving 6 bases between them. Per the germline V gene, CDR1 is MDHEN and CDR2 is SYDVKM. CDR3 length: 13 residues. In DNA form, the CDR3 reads TGTGCCAGCAGTTTAGGACAGAACTATGGCTACACCTTC. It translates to CASSLGQNYGYTF.

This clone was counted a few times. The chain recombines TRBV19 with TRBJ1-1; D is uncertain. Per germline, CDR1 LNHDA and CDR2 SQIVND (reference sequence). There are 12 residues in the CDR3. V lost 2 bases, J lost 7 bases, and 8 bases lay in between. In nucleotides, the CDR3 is TGTGCCAGTAGTATATCGGCGGGTGAAGCTTTCTTT. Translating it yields CASSISAGEAFF.

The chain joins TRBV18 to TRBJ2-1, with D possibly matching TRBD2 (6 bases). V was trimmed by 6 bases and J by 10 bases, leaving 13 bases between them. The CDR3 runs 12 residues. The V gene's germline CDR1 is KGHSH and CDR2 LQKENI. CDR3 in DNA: TGTGCCAGCTCCCCCTCGGGGGAAGAGCAGTTCTTC. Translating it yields CASSPSGEEQFF.

CDR3 loop: CASSNTGDTEAFF. The DNA of the CDR3 is TGTGCCAGTAGTAACACAGGGGACACTGAAGCTTTCTTT. The chain carries TRBV19 and TRBJ1-1; the match to TRBD1 covers 7 bases. This CDR3 region has 13 residues. CDR1 and CDR2 (germline): LNHDA, SQIVND (reference sequence). J was trimmed by 3 bases and V by 4 bases; bases with no gene match: 2.

The CDR3 spells CASSQTLLAYSYEQYF. CDR3 nucleotide sequence: TGCGCCAGCAGCCAGACCCTACTAGCGTACTCCTACGAGCAGTACTTC. The rearrangement uses TRBV4-1 and TRBJ2-7; 7 bases line up with TRBD2. With V trimmed by 3 bases and J by 0 bases, 8 bases remained unmatched. The CDR3 is 16 residues long. Germline V lookup: CDR1 MGHRA, CDR2 YSYEKL.

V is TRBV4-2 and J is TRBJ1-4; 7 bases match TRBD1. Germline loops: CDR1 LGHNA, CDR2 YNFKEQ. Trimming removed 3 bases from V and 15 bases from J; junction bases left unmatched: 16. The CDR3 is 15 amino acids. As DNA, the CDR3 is TGTGCCAGCAGCCAGCCATTAACATCACAGGGGAAGATGTTTTTT. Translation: CASSQPLTSQGKMFF.

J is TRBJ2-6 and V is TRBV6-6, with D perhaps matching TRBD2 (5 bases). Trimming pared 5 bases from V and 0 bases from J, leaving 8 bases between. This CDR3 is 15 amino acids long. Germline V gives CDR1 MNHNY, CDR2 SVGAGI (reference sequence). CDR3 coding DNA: TGTGCCAGCAGTGAGCGGAGCTCTGGGGCCAACGTCCTGACTTTC. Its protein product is CASSERSSGANVLTF.

The CDR3 region is CASSPRPGETEAFF. As DNA, the CDR3 is TGCGCCAGCAGCCCTCGACCAGGTGAAACTGAAGCTTTCTTT. This chain connects TRBV5-1 to TRBJ1-1; D ambiguous. The CDR3 consists of 14 residues. Germline values: CDR1 SGHRS, CDR2 YFSETQ. The ends were cut back, 4 bases at V and 5 bases at J, with 15 bases in the middle.

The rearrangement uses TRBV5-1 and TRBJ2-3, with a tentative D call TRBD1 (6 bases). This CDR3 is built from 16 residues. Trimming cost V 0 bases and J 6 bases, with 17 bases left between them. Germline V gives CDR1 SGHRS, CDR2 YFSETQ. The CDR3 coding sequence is TGCGCCAGCAGCTTGGGAGCAAACGCAGGGGAGGATACGCAGTATTTT. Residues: CASSLGANAGEDTQYF.